This T cell receptor beta chain derives from a study of vaccination effects on CD4 cells after COVID-19. Broader study findings: Infection- and vaccine-induced clones contracted markedly late after vaccination.

Clones were sequenced by immunoSEQ multiplex PCR, and TCRdb holds only the in-frame ones, with some missing. The sample has about 71,000 clones; approximately 72% are singletons. The CDR3 contains 13 residues. In germline, CDR1 is SGDLS, CDR2 YYNGEE. Trimming pared 5 bases from V and 1 base from J, leaving 4 bases between. Antigen-specific CD4+ T cells were expanded with viral peptide pools in the ViraFEST assay before sequencing. Culturing for more than eight days preceded CD4+ T cell isolation. Vaccine recipients, nucleocapsid antibody negative, had no prior SARS-CoV-2 infection. The researchers cultured fewer than 2.5 million PBMC per well with 7.5 to 10 IU/ml IL-2 and 9.5 to 10 ug/ml peptides. IL-2 medium took the place of half the medium on both days 3 and 7. This clone was observed a handful of times. Its antigen is undetermined.

The chain recombines TRBV9 with TRBJ2-6; D unclear. This material consisted of CD4+ T cells from PBMCs cultured with HCoV-OC43 spike peptides, taken before COVID-19 vaccination. Subset specified: HCoV-OC43 spike overlapping peptide pool stimulation. The origin of this receptor is a human donor who received a COVID-19 vaccine. CDR3 sequence: CASRGSGANVLTF. DNA of the CDR3: TGTGCCAGCAGGGGATCTGGGGCCAACGTCCTGACTTTC.